Following are 30 T cell receptor beta chains from one sample sequenced in a study of blood T cell repertoires in COVID-19. Measured with immunoSEQ multiplex PCR; TCRdb has only the in-frame clones, and not every one. The sample lists around 200,000 clones; approximately 84% were seen once. Material: peripheral blood. These receptors all come from a human donor in a cohort sampled during active COVID-19.

V is TRBV19 and J is TRBJ1-1; 7 bases align to TRBD1. The J segment lost 0 bases and the V segment lost 5 bases, leaving 12 bases of the junction unmatched. Looked up from germline, CDR1 is LNHDA and CDR2 is SQIVND (reference sequence). This CDR3 is 17 amino acids long. This chain's CDR3 is CASSLRRTGEVNTEAFF. In nucleotides, the CDR3 is TGTGCCAGTAGTCTCCGCCGAACAGGGGAGGTGAACACTGAAGCTTTCTTT.

This chain joins TRBV27 and TRBJ2-1, with TRBD1 matching over 7 bases. CDR1 and CDR2 (germline): MNHEY, SMNVEV (reference sequence). This CDR3 is built from 16 residues. The ends lost 0 bases at V and 3 bases at J; junction bases unmatched: 5. The CDR3 bases are TGTGCCAGCAGTTTATCGGTCGGGGACAGCTACAATGAGCAGTTCTTC. Translation: CASSLSVGDSYNEQFF.

This clone has a single count. The V call is TRBV11-3, the J call TRBJ2-1; the match to TRBD1 covers 9 bases. V dropped 4 bases and J dropped 7; count of bases not matched to a gene: 8. This CDR3 has 15 amino acids. Germline V lookup: CDR1 SGHNT, CDR2 YENEEA. The CDR3 DNA is TGTGCCAGCAGCTCTGTACAGGGGGCCCTAAATGAGCAGTTCTTC. Translation: CASSSVQGALNEQFF.

J is TRBJ1-1 and V is TRBV27; D unresolved. The germline V gene has CDR1 MNHEY and CDR2 SMNVEV (reference sequence). Trimming shortened V by 7 bases and J by 2 bases, and 11 bases separated the two germline ends. There are 13 residues in the CDR3. The CDR3 protein is CASTNRFNTEAFF. In DNA, the CDR3 is TGTGCCAGCACCAACAGATTCAACACTGAAGCTTTCTTT.

J is TRBJ2-1 and V is TRBV29-1; tentatively, D is TRBD2 (7 bases). Trimming left V 1 base short and J 7 bases short, with 14 bases between. Germline-derived CDR1 and CDR2 are SQVTM and ANQGSEA. This CDR3 region has 14 residues. In DNA, the CDR3 is TGCAGCGTTGAAGTCTCAGGGGAGGGTAATGAGCAGTTCTTC. It codes for CSVEVSGEGNEQFF.

The chain has TRBV29-1 and TRBJ1-3; possible D gene TRBD1, 5 bases. This CDR3 has 17 amino acids. Germline V lookup: CDR1 SQVTM, CDR2 ANQGSEA. V shed 0 bases and J shed 0 bases, with 15 bases lying between them. In DNA, the CDR3 is TGCAGCGTTGAAGATTTCGCAGGGCCCCTCTCTGGAAACACCATATATTTT. This encodes CSVEDFAGPLSGNTIYF.

The chain carries TRBV19 and TRBJ1-1; tentative D call: TRBD1 (5 bases). The CDR3 runs 12 residues. Germline V gene data show CDR1 as LNHDA and CDR2 as SQIVND (reference sequence). Trimming removed 8 bases at V and 8 bases at J, with 15 bases between. The CDR3 sequence is CASYQGGGEAFF. The CDR3 DNA reads TGTGCCAGTTACCAAGGCGGGGGGGAAGCTTTCTTT.

This sequence joins TRBV5-1 and TRBJ1-1; no firm D call. The CDR3 loop spans 19 amino acids. The V gene lost 4 bases and the J gene lost 0 bases, with 25 bases spanning the gap. CDR1 is SGHRS, CDR2 YFSETQ, per germline. The CDR3 DNA sequence: TGCGCCAGCAGCGCTGAGGTTCTCGACGAAATAGCGGTGAACACTGAAGCTTTCTTT. Translated: CASSAEVLDEIAVNTEAFF.

The CDR3 DNA follows: TGTGCCAGCAGCTTCTCGGAGAGCTCCTACGAGCAGTACTTC. Its translation is CASSFSESSYEQYF. The chain joins TRBV7-8 to TRBJ2-7, with D unresolved. CDR3 length: 14 amino acids. Trimming took 3 bases from V and 0 from J, leaving 9 bases between them. Germline CDR1 and CDR2: SGHVS and FQNEAQ.

The CDR3: CSASGGVRSEQYF. For the CDR3, the DNA is TGCAGTGCTAGTGGGGGCGTTCGGAGTGAGCAGTACTTC. The chain couples TRBV20-1 to TRBJ2-7; D is perhaps TRBD1 (6 bases). The germline gives CDR1 DFQATT, CDR2 SNEGSKA (reference sequence). The CDR3 runs 13 residues. Trimming took off 3 bases at V and 7 bases at J, with 16 bases between the two ends.

This chain links TRBV5-6 with TRBJ1-5, with D possibly being TRBD1 (5 bases). Trimming cost V 4 bases and J 6 bases, with 11 bases left between them. This CDR3 has 13 amino acids. Germline V CDR1 and CDR2: SGHDT, YYEEEE. CDR3 loop: CASSPRGTQPQHF. As DNA, the CDR3 is TGTGCCAGCAGCCCACGCGGGACTCAGCCCCAGCATTTT.

The chain combines TRBV19 with TRBJ2-5; D is unresolved. The germline V and J ends were trimmed by 5 bases and 5 bases, with 12 bases remaining between them. The CDR3 consists of 13 residues. Per germline, CDR1 LNHDA and CDR2 SQIVND (reference sequence). CDR3 sequence (DNA): TGTGCCAGTAGTCAGGCTGGGCTGGAGACCCAGTACTTC. It is translated as CASSQAGLETQYF.

The chain employs TRBV5-8 and TRBJ2-1; 7 bases match TRBD2. This CDR3 is 13 amino acids long. CDR1 and CDR2 from the germline V gene are SGHTS and YDEGEE. With 4 bases clipped from V and 7 bases from J, the junction kept 5 bases outside the gene matches. The CDR3 protein is CASSRGRVNEQFF. CDR3 sequence (DNA): TGTGCCAGCAGCCGGGGGAGGGTTAATGAGCAGTTCTTC.

This clone is labeled medium-sized (0.01 to 0.1%). The chain uses TRBV7-9 and TRBJ1-6, with a weak D call TRBD1 (6 bases). Germline V gene sequence: CDR1 SEHNR, CDR2 FQNEAQ (reference sequence). Trimming left V 2 bases short and J 7 bases short, with 21 bases between. The CDR3 is 18 amino acids. CDR3 amino acids: CASSLPLGATLYNSPLHF. The DNA of the CDR3 is TGTGCCAGCAGCTTACCCCTGGGGGCAACACTTTACAATTCACCCCTCCACTTT. Together with reference TRBV7-9 and TRBJ1-6, the CDR3 gives the full variable domain: DTGVSQNPRHKITKRGQNVTFRCDPISEHNRLYWYRQTLGQGPEFLTYFQNEAQLEKSRLLSDRFSAERPKGSFSTLEIQRTEQGDSAMYLCASSLPLGATLYNSPLHFGNGTRLTVT.

A note on this clone: A read error may produce the germline difference seen at one junction end. The sample contains more than one DNA sequence encoding this CDR3. The gene calls are TRBV9 and TRBJ2-1; 7 nucleotides align to TRBD2. The CDR3 spans 15 residues. CDR1 and CDR2 (germline): SGDLS, YYNGEE. DNA for the CDR3: TGTGCCAGCAGCGTCCTCCCCGGACTAGTCGACAAGCAATTCTTC. Protein sequence: CASSVLPGLVDKQFF.

The chain recombines TRBV9 with TRBJ1-1; 7 nucleotides agree with TRBD1. The V gene end was trimmed by 5 bases and the J gene end by 4 bases; junction bases not matched to a gene: 8. There are 14 residues in the CDR3. Germline V CDR1 and CDR2: SGDLS, YYNGEE. The CDR3 reads CASSQGVEGTEAFF. CDR3 bases: TGTGCCAGCAGTCAGGGGGTGGAGGGCACTGAAGCTTTCTTT.

The chain joins TRBV12-1 to TRBJ2-1; TRBD2, the D gene given by the table, was not confirmed from the DNA. TRBV12-1 is a recognized pseudogene. The CDR3 extends over 15 amino acids. Here the CDR3 DNA reads TGTGCCAGCAGCCGACTAGCGGGGGGGTACAATGAGCAGTTCTTC. This codes for CASSRLAGGYNEQFF.

This clone was detected once. J is TRBJ1-2 and V is TRBV4-1, with 9 positions matching TRBD1. The CDR3 is 15 amino acids. The V gene's germline CDR1 is MGHRA and CDR2 YSYEKL. J gave up 2 bases and V 2 bases, and 3 bases lay outside the gene matches. The CDR3 DNA is TGCGCCAGCAGCCAAACCGGGACAGGGAACTATGGCTACACCTTC. Amino acid sequence: CASSQTGTGNYGYTF.

The chain uses TRBV19 and TRBJ2-7; D is perhaps TRBD1 (5 bases). V lost 5 bases to trimming and J lost 3 bases, with 17 bases between them. This CDR3 comprises 15 residues. The germline V gene has CDR1 LNHDA and CDR2 SQIVND (reference sequence). CDR3: CASSPALLGHYEQYF. In nucleotides, the CDR3 is TGTGCCAGTAGTCCTGCACTCCTGGGGCACTACGAGCAGTACTTC.

The genes are TRBV25-1 and TRBJ1-1, with D tentatively TRBD1 (6 bases). The germline V gene has CDR1 MGHDK and CDR2 SYGVNS. Trimming stripped 1 base from V and 10 bases from J, with 16 bases between. This CDR3 has 14 residues. The CDR3 region has the DNA TGTGCCAGCAGTGAATGGACAGCCCGTGGGGGAGCTTTCTTT. Its translation is CASSEWTARGGAFF.

The count of this clone is one. The CDR3 DNA is TGTGCCAGCAGAGTGGGGACAGGGACAGATACGCAGTATTTT. Protein: CASRVGTGTDTQYF. The chain has TRBV7-3 and TRBJ2-3; 9 bases map to TRBD1. The V gene's germline CDR1 is SGHTA and CDR2 FQGTGA. The CDR3 runs 14 residues. V lost 6 bases and J lost 3; bases outside the gene matches: 4.

The rearrangement links TRBV3-1 (or the pseudogene TRBV3-2) to TRBJ1-3, with D unresolved. The V end was cut by 3 bases, the J end by 4 bases, with 10 bases between. Germline V gives CDR1 LGHDT, CDR2 YNNKEL (reference sequence). The CDR3 has 14 amino acids. CDR3 in DNA: TGTGCCAGCAGCCAGAGAGCGCGAGGAAACACCATATATTTT. It encodes CASSQRARGNTIYF.

The chain carries TRBV10-1 and TRBJ2-3; D is possibly TRBD2 (5 bases). This CDR3 region has 16 residues. The V end was cut by 5 bases, the J end by 3 bases, with 18 bases between. Germline V gene data show CDR1 as WNHNN and CDR2 as SYGVQD (reference sequence). The CDR3 region has the DNA TGCGCCAGCAGTACACCTTCGGGATCTCGAACAGATACGCAGTATTTT. Translated: CASSTPSGSRTDTQYF.

The chain links TRBV15 to TRBJ1-2; 9 positions agree with TRBD1. The CDR3 has 16 amino acids. Unmatched junction bases numbered 5, after V lost 1 base and J lost 2 bases. From germline, CDR1 is LNHNV and CDR2 YYDKDF (reference sequence). The CDR3 nucleotides read TGTGCCACCAGCAGAGCCGGTACAGGGGGCAACTATGGCTACACCTTC. Protein sequence: CATSRAGTGGNYGYTF.

This sequence joins TRBV5-4 and TRBJ1-2; possible D gene TRBD1, 6 bases. Trimming stripped 4 bases from V and 4 bases from J, with 17 bases between. The CDR3 has 15 amino acids. Germline lookup yields CDR1 SGHNT and CDR2 YYREEE (reference sequence). CDR3 protein: CASSVAGAPIYGYTF. CDR3 DNA: TGTGCCAGCAGCGTCGCAGGGGCCCCAATCTATGGCTACACCTTC.

The chain is built from TRBV29-1 and TRBJ1-2, with D possibly being TRBD1 (6 bases). The germline CDR1 and CDR2 sequences are SQVTM and ANQGSEA. The length of the CDR3 is 14 residues. The CDR3 region has the DNA TGCAGTACCGTCGGGGGGGCCCTTGGGGAAGGCTACACCTTC. It translates to CSTVGGALGEGYTF.

The rearrangement links TRBV5-1 to TRBJ1-2; tentative D call: TRBD1 (5 bases). Trimming took 4 bases from V and 2 from J, leaving 15 bases between them. This CDR3 has 15 amino acids. Looked up from germline, CDR1 is SGHRS and CDR2 is YFSETQ. The CDR3 DNA sequence: TGCGCCAGCAGCCCCCGGGACTCGGGAAACTATGGCTACACCTTC. It is translated as CASSPRDSGNYGYTF.

As concerns this clone: Germline and junction disagree at one end, which may indicate a read error. The CDR3 sequence: CASSGNPTNPSFEQYF. The CDR3 DNA is TGTGCCAGCAGCGGAAACCCGACAAATCCCTCCTTCGAGCAGTACTTC. The rearrangement uses TRBV9 and TRBJ2-7; D unresolved. Germline loops: CDR1 SGDLS, CDR2 YYNGEE. The CDR3 contains 16 residues.

The chain employs TRBV11-2 and TRBJ1-1, with D unclear. V lost 0 bases and J lost 5, with 13 bases in between. This CDR3 spans 15 amino acids. In germline, CDR1 is SGHAT, CDR2 FQNNGV. The CDR3 DNA sequence: TGTGCCAGCAGCTTAGACGGACTCCCGAGGACTGAAGCTTTCTTT. It translates to CASSLDGLPRTEAFF. Full variable domain (rest looked up from reference TRBV11-2 and TRBJ1-1): EAGVAQSPRYKIIEKRQSVAFWCNPISGHATLYWYQQILGQGPKLLIQFQNNGVVDDSQLPKDRFSAERLKGVDSTLKIQPAKLEDSAVYLCASSLDGLPRTEAFFGQGTRLTVV.

The V and J genes are TRBV19 and TRBJ2-7; TRBD1 matches 8 bases. Per the germline V gene, CDR1 is LNHDA and CDR2 is SQIVND (reference sequence). The CDR3 covers 13 residues. J gave up 4 bases and V 5 bases, and 4 bases lay outside the gene matches. CDR3: CASSATGVYEQYF. CDR3 DNA sequence: TGTGCCAGTAGTGCGACAGGGGTTTACGAGCAGTACTTC.